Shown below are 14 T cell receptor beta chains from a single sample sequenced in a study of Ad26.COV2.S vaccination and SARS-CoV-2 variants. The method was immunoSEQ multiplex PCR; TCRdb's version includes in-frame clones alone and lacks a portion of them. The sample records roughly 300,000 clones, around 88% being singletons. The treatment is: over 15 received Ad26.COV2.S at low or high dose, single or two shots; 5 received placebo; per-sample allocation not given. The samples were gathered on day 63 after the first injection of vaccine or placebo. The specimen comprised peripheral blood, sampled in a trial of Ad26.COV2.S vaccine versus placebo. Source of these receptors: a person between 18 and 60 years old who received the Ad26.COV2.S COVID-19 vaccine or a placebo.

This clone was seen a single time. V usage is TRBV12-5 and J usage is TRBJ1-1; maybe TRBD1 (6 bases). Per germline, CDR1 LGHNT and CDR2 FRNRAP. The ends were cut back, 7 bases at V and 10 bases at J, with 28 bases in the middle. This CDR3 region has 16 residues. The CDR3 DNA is TGTGCTAGTGCTCCTTGGGGTGGGGACACCCAGCACGGAGCTTTCTTT. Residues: CASAPWGGDTQHGAFF.

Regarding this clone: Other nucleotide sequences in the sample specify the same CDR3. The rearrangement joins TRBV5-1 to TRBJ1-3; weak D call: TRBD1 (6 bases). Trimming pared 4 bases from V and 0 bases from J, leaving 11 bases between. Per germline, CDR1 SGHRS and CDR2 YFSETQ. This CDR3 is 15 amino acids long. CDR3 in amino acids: CASSPRTDSGNTIYF. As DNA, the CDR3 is TGCGCCAGCAGCCCCCGGACAGACTCTGGAAACACCATATATTTT.

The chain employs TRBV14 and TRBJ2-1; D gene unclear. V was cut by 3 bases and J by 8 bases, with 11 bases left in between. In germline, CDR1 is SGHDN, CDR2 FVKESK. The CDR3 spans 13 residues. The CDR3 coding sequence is TGTGCCAGCAGCCAGATCCGTTGGGATGAGCAGTTCTTC. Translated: CASSQIRWDEQFF. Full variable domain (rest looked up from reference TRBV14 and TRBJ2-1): EAGVTQFPSHSVIEKGQTVTLRCDPISGHDNLYWYRRVMGKEIKFLLHFVKESKQDESGMPNNRFLAERTGGTYSTLKVQPAELEDSGVYFCASSQIRWDEQFFGPGTRLTVL.

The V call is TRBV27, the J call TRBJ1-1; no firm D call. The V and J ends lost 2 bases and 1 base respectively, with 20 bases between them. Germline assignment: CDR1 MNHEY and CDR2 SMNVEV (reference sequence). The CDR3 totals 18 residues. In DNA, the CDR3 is TGTGCCAGCAGTTTACGTCAGGTGGGCGCCAGGACGAACACTGAAGCTTTCTTT. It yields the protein CASSLRQVGARTNTEAFF.

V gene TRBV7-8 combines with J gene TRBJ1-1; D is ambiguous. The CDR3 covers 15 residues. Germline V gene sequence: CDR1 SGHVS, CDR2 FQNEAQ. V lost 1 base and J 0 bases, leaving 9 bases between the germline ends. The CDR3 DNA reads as TGTGCCAGCAGCTTAGGTGTCTCGCTGAACACTGAAGCTTTCTTT. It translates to CASSLGVSLNTEAFF.

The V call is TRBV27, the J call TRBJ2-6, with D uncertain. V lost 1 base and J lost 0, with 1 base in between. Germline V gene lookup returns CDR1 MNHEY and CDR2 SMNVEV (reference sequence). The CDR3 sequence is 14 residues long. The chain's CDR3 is CASSLFSGANVLTF. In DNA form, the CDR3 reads TGTGCCAGCAGTTTATTCTCTGGGGCCAACGTCCTGACTTTC.

CDR3 sequence reads: CASSLSGAGAYEQYF. CDR3 in DNA: TGTGCCAGCAGCTTGAGCGGTGCAGGGGCCTACGAGCAGTACTTC. The chain employs TRBV5-4 and TRBJ2-7; perhaps TRBD1 as D (6 bases). V lost 1 base, J lost 2 bases, and 13 bases lay in between. CDR3 length equals 15 residues. Per germline, CDR1 SGHNT and CDR2 YYREEE (reference sequence).

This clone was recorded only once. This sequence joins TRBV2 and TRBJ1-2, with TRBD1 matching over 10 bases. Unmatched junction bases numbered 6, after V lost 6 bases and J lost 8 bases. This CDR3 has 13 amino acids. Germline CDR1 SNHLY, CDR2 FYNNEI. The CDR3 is CASRMGQGNGYTF. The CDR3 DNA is TGTGCCAGCAGAATGGGACAGGGGAACGGCTACACCTTC.

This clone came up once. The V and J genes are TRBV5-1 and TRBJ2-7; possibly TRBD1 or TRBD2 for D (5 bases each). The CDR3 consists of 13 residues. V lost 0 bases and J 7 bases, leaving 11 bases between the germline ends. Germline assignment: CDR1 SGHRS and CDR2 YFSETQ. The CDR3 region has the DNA TGCGCCAGCAGCTTGGGAGGGGCTAGAGAGCAGTACTTC. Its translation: CASSLGGAREQYF.

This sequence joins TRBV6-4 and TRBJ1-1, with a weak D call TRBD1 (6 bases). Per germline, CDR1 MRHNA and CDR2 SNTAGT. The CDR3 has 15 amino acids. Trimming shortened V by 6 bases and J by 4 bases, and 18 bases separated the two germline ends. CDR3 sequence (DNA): TGTGCCAGCAGAATAGAGGGGGGGACGGGCACTGAAGCTTTCTTT. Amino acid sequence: CASRIEGGTGTEAFF.

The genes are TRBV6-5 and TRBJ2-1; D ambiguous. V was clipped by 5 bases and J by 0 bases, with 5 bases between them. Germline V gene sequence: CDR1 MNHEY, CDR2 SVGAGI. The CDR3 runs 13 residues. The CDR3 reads CASSTYSYNEQFF. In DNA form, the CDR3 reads TGTGCCAGCAGTACATACTCCTACAATGAGCAGTTCTTC.

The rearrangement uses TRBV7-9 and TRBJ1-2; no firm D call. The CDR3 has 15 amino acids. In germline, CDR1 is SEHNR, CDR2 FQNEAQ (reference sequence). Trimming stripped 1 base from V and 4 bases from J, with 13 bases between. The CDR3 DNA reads TGTGCCAGCAGCTTAGATGCAGGAGCCCCCTATGGCTACACCTTC. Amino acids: CASSLDAGAPYGYTF.

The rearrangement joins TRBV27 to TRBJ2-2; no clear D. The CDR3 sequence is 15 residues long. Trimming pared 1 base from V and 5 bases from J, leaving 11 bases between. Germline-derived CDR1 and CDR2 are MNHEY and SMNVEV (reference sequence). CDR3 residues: CASSLWPSRTGELFF. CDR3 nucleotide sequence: TGTGCCAGCAGTTTATGGCCTAGTAGGACCGGGGAGCTGTTTTTT.

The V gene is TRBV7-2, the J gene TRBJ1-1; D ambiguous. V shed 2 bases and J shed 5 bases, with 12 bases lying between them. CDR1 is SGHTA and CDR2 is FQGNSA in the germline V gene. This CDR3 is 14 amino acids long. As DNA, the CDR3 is TGTGCCAGCAGCTTACGGGGAGGCCGAACTGAAGCTTTCTTT. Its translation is CASSLRGGRTEAFF.